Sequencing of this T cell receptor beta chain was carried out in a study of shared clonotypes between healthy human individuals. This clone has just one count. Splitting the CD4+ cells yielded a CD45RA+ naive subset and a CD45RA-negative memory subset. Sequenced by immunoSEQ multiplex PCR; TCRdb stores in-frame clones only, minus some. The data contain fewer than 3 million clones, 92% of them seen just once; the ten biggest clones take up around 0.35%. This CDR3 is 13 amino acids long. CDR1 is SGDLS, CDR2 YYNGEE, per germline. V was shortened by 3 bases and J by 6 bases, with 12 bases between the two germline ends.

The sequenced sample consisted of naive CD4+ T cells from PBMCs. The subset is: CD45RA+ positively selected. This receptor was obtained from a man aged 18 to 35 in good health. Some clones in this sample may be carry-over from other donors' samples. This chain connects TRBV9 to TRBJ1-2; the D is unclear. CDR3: CASSAHSRHGYTF. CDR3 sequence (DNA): TGTGCCAGCAGCGCCCACTCTCGGCATGGCTACACCTTC.